This entry is about one T cell receptor (beta chain). What it binds is not known. This specimen belongs to a study of shared clonotypes between healthy human individuals. Overall study: The donor group consisted of a couple of women and three men, aged 18 to 49. Three plates were used per donor for CD4 naive, three for CD4 memory, two for CD8 naive and one for CD8 memory. Overall study findings and caveats: Sharing across four donors was highest in naive CD4 (around 5%) and lowest in memory CD8 (approximately 0.4%).

This CDR3 is built from 15 residues. The V end lost 1 base, the J end lost 0 bases, and 7 bases lay between the germline ends. Germline CDR1 MNHNS, CDR2 SASEGT. CD8 cells classed as naive were CD45RO-negative and positively selected for CCR7, excluding terminally differentiated effector memory CD45RA+ cells. Profiled with immunoSEQ multiplex PCR; TCRdb holds only in-frame clones, not every one. This table has some 2.1 million clones, around 95% appearing once. The TCR comes from a man aged 18 to 30 in good health. Some clones in this sample may be carry-over from other donors' samples. Sequences were obtained from naive CD8+ T cells from PBMCs. This chain uses TRBV6-1 with TRBJ1-3; TRBD1 might be the D (5 bases). The DNA of the CDR3 is TGTGCCAGCAGTGAAGAGACAGACTCTGGAAACACCATATATTTT. This translates into CASSEETDSGNTIYF.